This entry lists 19 T cell receptor beta chains sequenced from one sample in a study of blood T cell repertoires in COVID-19. The method was immunoSEQ multiplex PCR; TCRdb's version includes in-frame clones alone and lacks a portion of them. The sample has about 140,000 clones, more than 70% seen once. The sample consisted of peripheral blood. These TCRs come from an older woman with acute or convalescent COVID-19.

Concerning this clone: One junction end disagrees with the germline gene, perhaps due to a read error. The V and J genes are TRBV7-7 and TRBJ2-7; 7 bases map to TRBD1. Germline-derived CDR1 and CDR2 are SSHAT and FNYEAQ (reference sequence). The CDR3 runs 14 residues. In nucleotides, the CDR3 is TGTGCTAGCAGCTTAGGGACAGACTCCTACGAGCAGTACTTC. Protein sequence: CASSLGTDSYEQYF.

This clone was counted a single time. This chain joins TRBV6-5 and TRBJ1-1, with D unresolved. Per the germline V gene, CDR1 is MNHEY and CDR2 is SVGAGI. The V end was cut by 7 bases, the J end by 6 bases, with 15 bases between. This CDR3 comprises 13 residues. Here the CDR3 DNA reads TGTGCCAGCACCACCCTGCGGGATTCTGAAGCTTTCTTT. Its translation: CASTTLRDSEAFF.

This rearrangement joins TRBV27 to TRBJ2-5, with TRBD1 matching 8 bases. J gave up 3 bases and V 6 bases, and 3 bases lay outside the gene matches. The CDR3 contains 13 residues. Germline V CDR1 and CDR2: MNHEY, SMNVEV (reference sequence). The DNA of the CDR3 is TGTGCCAGCAGGCAGACAGGGGAAGAGACCCAGTACTTC. Its protein is CASRQTGEETQYF.

A remark on this clone: Germline is not matched at one junction end, which may reflect a read error. This rearrangement joins TRBV6-1 to TRBJ1-2; 7 nucleotides match TRBD1. Germline V gene sequence: CDR1 MNHNS, CDR2 SASEGT. The CDR3 is made up of 12 amino acids. The CDR3 DNA follows: TGTGCCAGCGGTGAGACAGGGAATGGCTACACCTTC. As protein: CASGETGNGYTF.

This chain links TRBV15 with TRBJ1-2; no clear D. Germline CDR1 LNHNV, CDR2 YYDKDF (reference sequence). Trimming stripped 3 bases from V and 4 bases from J, with 18 bases between. The CDR3 loop spans 16 amino acids. In nucleotides, the CDR3 is TGTGCCACCAGCAGGCTCTTGGCAGGCAATTTCTATGGCTACACCTTC. This encodes CATSRLLAGNFYGYTF. The complete variable domain, with remaining parts taken from reference TRBV15 and TRBJ1-2, reads DAMVIQNPRYQVTQFGKPVTLSCSQTLNHNVMYWYQQKSSQAPKLLFHYYDKDFNNEADTPDNFQSRRPNTSFCFLDIRSPGLGDTAMYLCATSRLLAGNFYGYTFGSGTRLTVV.

The rearrangement joins TRBV3-1 (or the pseudogene TRBV3-2) to TRBJ1-1; 8 nucleotides line up with TRBD1. The trim removed 3 bases at V and 4 bases at J, leaving 4 bases unmatched. CDR3 length: 14 residues. The germline V gene has CDR1 LGHDT and CDR2 YNNKEL (reference sequence). The chain's CDR3 is CASSHRGQGTEAFF. CDR3 sequence (DNA): TGTGCCAGCAGCCATCGCGGACAGGGCACTGAAGCTTTCTTT.

J is TRBJ1-4 and V is TRBV2; D possibly corresponds to TRBD1 (5 bases). V lost 6 bases to trimming and J lost 4 bases, with 15 bases between them. In germline, CDR1 is SNHLY, CDR2 FYNNEI. CDR3 length: 15 amino acids. The chain's CDR3 is CASSVMTAGNEKLFF. The CDR3, as DNA: TGTGCCAGCAGCGTAATGACAGCTGGTAATGAAAAACTGTTTTTT.

The V call is TRBV11-3, the J call TRBJ1-2; D gene unclear. V lost 3 bases, J lost 4 bases, and 12 bases lay in between. The CDR3 totals 14 residues. Germline V CDR1 and CDR2: SGHNT, YENEEA. In nucleotides, the CDR3 is TGTGCCAGCAGCTTGAAAAGAGGTACCTATGGCTACACCTTC. Its translation: CASSLKRGTYGYTF.

This rearrangement joins TRBV19 to TRBJ2-7; a possible D gene is TRBD1 (6 bases). The length of the CDR3 is 15 residues. V was clipped by 7 bases and J by 0 bases, with 16 bases between them. Looked up from germline, CDR1 is LNHDA and CDR2 is SQIVND (reference sequence). The CDR3 bases are TGTGCCAGTACCCCTCACACGGACAGCTCCTACGAGCAGTACTTC. This translates into CASTPHTDSSYEQYF.

The chain links TRBV2 to TRBJ2-1, with a possible D match to TRBD1 (6 bases). The CDR3 consists of 14 residues. V was shortened by 10 bases and J by 3 bases, with 16 bases between the two germline ends. Germline-derived CDR1 and CDR2 are SNHLY and FYNNEI. In DNA, the CDR3 is TGTGCCACCCAAACCACAGGGCGCTACAATGAGCAGTTCTTC. Translation: CATQTTGRYNEQFF.

This clone has a handful of counts. This rearrangement joins TRBV19 to TRBJ1-5, with 9 bases fitting TRBD1. V lost 7 bases to trimming and J lost 3 bases; unmatched junction nucleotides: 4. CDR1 is LNHDA and CDR2 is SQIVND in the germline V gene (reference sequence). The CDR3 covers 14 residues. CDR3: CASIPQGANQPQHF. The CDR3 DNA reads TGTGCCAGTATCCCACAGGGGGCCAATCAGCCCCAGCATTTT.

The chain uses TRBV29-1 and TRBJ2-1; weak D call: TRBD2 (6 bases). This CDR3 is 16 amino acids long. V dropped 5 bases and J dropped 3 bases, with 20 bases sitting between them. Germline values: CDR1 SQVTM, CDR2 ANQGSEA. In DNA, the CDR3 is TGCAGCGTTCGGGGCCTCTTAGCGGACAACTACAATGAGCAGTTCTTC. Translating gives CSVRGLLADNYNEQFF.

The rearrangement uses TRBV11-3 and TRBJ1-1; the D is unclear. This CDR3 contains 13 residues. Germline CDR1 SGHNT, CDR2 YENEEA. Trimming stripped 0 bases from V and 5 bases from J, with 7 bases between. The CDR3: CASSLDGKTEAFF. In DNA, the CDR3 is TGTGCCAGCAGCTTAGACGGGAAAACTGAAGCTTTCTTT.

In this sample, this clone turned up many times. This same CDR3 is encoded by further DNA sequences in the sample. The V and J genes are TRBV4-1 and TRBJ2-2, with D perhaps matching TRBD2 (5 bases). Germline values: CDR1 MGHRA, CDR2 YSYEKL. The germline V and J ends were trimmed by 1 base and 4 bases, with 13 bases remaining between them. The CDR3 consists of 16 residues. In nucleotides, the CDR3 is TGCGCCAGCAGCCAAGTGAGGGTCGGAATCACCGGGGAGCTGTTTTTT. This gives the protein CASSQVRVGITGELFF.

V usage is TRBV5-1 and J usage is TRBJ2-3; 7 positions agree with TRBD2. Trimming at V came to 1 base and at J to 2 bases, leaving 4 bases not matched to a gene. CDR1 SGHRS and CDR2 YFSETQ come from the germline V gene. This CDR3 contains 15 residues. This CDR3 reads CASSLPGGNTDTQYF. The CDR3, as DNA: TGCGCCAGCAGCTTGCCGGGGGGAAACACAGATACGCAGTATTTT.

This clone was detected a few times. V and J are TRBV9 and TRBJ2-7; D possibly corresponds to TRBD2 (6 bases). Looked up from germline, CDR1 is SGDLS and CDR2 is YYNGEE. The CDR3 loop spans 12 amino acids. Trimming took off 4 bases at V and 6 bases at J, with 11 bases between the two ends. The CDR3 region has the DNA TGTGCCAGCAGCCCTACCGGGGGCGAGCAGTACTTC. Translation gives CASSPTGGEQYF.

The rearrangement uses TRBV12-3 or TRBV12-4 and TRBJ1-5; D is perhaps TRBD1 (6 bases). V gave up 6 bases and J gave up 7 bases, with 13 bases separating them. This CDR3 region has 13 residues. In nucleotides, the CDR3 is TGTGCCAGCAGCCCAGGGGCAAAACAGCCCCAGCATTTT. Protein: CASSPGAKQPQHF.

The J gene is TRBJ2-2, the V gene TRBV24-1; 12 nucleotides align to TRBD1. The CDR3 is 17 residues long. CDR1 KGHDR and CDR2 SFDVKD come from the germline V gene. After removal of 5 bases from V and 8 bases from J, the junction contained 11 bases not matched to a gene. For the CDR3, the DNA is TGTGCCACCAGTGGTCCCGCCGGGACAGGGGGCTTGGGGGAGCTGTTTTTT. Its protein is CATSGPAGTGGLGELFF.

This sequence joins TRBV24-1 and TRBJ1-2; D is unclear. The CDR3 covers 15 residues. V gave up 3 bases and J gave up 5 bases, with 15 bases separating them. Looked up from germline, CDR1 is KGHDR and CDR2 is SFDVKD. CDR3 bases: TGTGCCACCAGTGATCCTCGCCGGCGGGGATATGGCTACACCTTC. It is translated as CATSDPRRRGYGYTF.